Each of the 18 T cell receptor beta chains below was sequenced from the same sample in a study of blood T cell repertoires in COVID-19. The assay was immunoSEQ multiplex PCR, and TCRdb's table has in-frame clones only and misses some. The sample holds approximately 220,000 clones, approximately 87% seen once. The sequenced material came from peripheral blood. The receptors come from a woman in her fifties or sixties with acute or convalescent COVID-19.

V and J are TRBV13 and TRBJ1-2, with D maybe TRBD1 (6 bases). Germline V gene lookup returns CDR1 PRHDT and CDR2 FYEKMQ (reference sequence). The CDR3 has 13 amino acids. Trimming pared 7 bases from V and 4 bases from J, leaving 13 bases between. CDR3 sequence (DNA): TGTGCCAGCACCCGACAGGCGACCTATGGCTACACCTTC. It is translated as CASTRQATYGYTF.

In its sample, this clone was seen once. The chain uses TRBV5-1 and TRBJ2-2; 9 bases are a match to TRBD1. The germline CDR1 and CDR2 sequences are SGHRS and YFSETQ. The CDR3 is 15 residues long. Trimming cost V 4 bases and J 5 bases; bases outside gene matches: 6. As DNA, the CDR3 is TGCGCCAGCAGCGGCAGGACAGGGGTAACCGGGGAGCTGTTTTTT. Translating gives CASSGRTGVTGELFF.

V and J are TRBV29-1 and TRBJ2-7; 7 bases align to TRBD2. The CDR3 covers 14 residues. The germline V gene encodes CDR1 SQVTM and CDR2 ANQGSEA. Trimming removed 5 bases from V and 2 bases from J; junction bases left unmatched: 9. Written as DNA, the CDR3 is TGCAGCGTTCTCCCGGGAGGAGGGGCCTACGAGCAGTACTTC. This codes for CSVLPGGGAYEQYF.

The gene calls are TRBV5-4 and TRBJ1-1; 9 bases are a match to TRBD1. Germline V gives CDR1 SGHNT, CDR2 YYREEE (reference sequence). After removal of 4 bases from V and 8 bases from J, the junction contained 9 bases not matched to a gene. This CDR3 contains 14 residues. CDR3 region: CASSRRTGEEEAFF. The CDR3 DNA is TGTGCCAGCAGCAGACGGACAGGGGAAGAGGAAGCTTTCTTT.

This chain's CDR3 is CASSFSRLGYGYTF. The CDR3 DNA sequence: TGTGCCAGCAGCTTCTCCAGGCTTGGGTATGGCTACACCTTC. The gene calls are TRBV11-2 and TRBJ1-2; D unresolved. The germline gives CDR1 SGHAT, CDR2 FQNNGV. The CDR3 covers 14 residues. V was trimmed by 3 bases and J by 5 bases, leaving 13 bases between them. Using reference TRBV11-2 and TRBJ1-2 for the parts outside the CDR3, the full variable domain is EAGVAQSPRYKIIEKRQSVAFWCNPISGHATLYWYQQILGQGPKLLIQFQNNGVVDDSQLPKDRFSAERLKGVDSTLKIQPAKLEDSAVYLCASSFSRLGYGYTFGSGTRLTVV.

As to this clone: The junction does not match germline at one end; this may be a read error. The chain combines TRBV7-3 with TRBJ2-5; 8 positions agree with TRBD1. The germline CDR1 and CDR2 sequences are SGHTA and FQGTGA. CDR3 length equals 13 residues. The CDR3 sequence: CASSLRQGRPQHF. CDR3 bases: TGTGCCAGCAGCCTGCGACAGGGGCGTCCCCAGCACTTC.

J is TRBJ1-2 and V is TRBV6-4, with TRBD1 identical over 7 bases. CDR1 is MRHNA and CDR2 is SNTAGT in the germline V gene. Unmatched junction bases numbered 9, after V lost 2 bases and J lost 3 bases. The CDR3 length is 16 residues. As DNA, the CDR3 is TGTGCCAGCAGTGACGGGAAGGACAGGTACGACTATGGCTACACCTTC. It specifies CASSDGKDRYDYGYTF.

The chain combines TRBV5-1 with TRBJ2-5, with 13 bases matching TRBD2. V trimming: 4 bases; J trimming: 1 base; junction bases outside the gene matches: 4. Germline V CDR1 and CDR2: SGHRS, YFSETQ. The CDR3 is made up of 16 amino acids. The CDR3 nucleotides are TGCGCCAGCAGCGCTGGACTAGCGGGAGCCCAAGAGACCCAGTACTTC. It encodes CASSAGLAGAQETQYF.

The sample holds one count of this clone. The chain uses TRBV5-4 and TRBJ2-7; D remains ambiguous. The CDR3 is made up of 11 amino acids. With 3 bases removed from V and 3 bases from J, the gap between germline ends came to 4 bases. Germline lookup yields CDR1 SGHNT and CDR2 YYREEE (reference sequence). CDR3 region: CASSSLYEQYF. In DNA form, the CDR3 reads TGTGCCAGCAGCTCCCTCTACGAGCAGTACTTC.

The rearrangement joins TRBV7-9 to TRBJ2-1; 9 bases align to TRBD2. There are 17 residues in the CDR3. CDR1 is SEHNR, CDR2 FQNEAQ, per germline (reference sequence). Germline trimming cut 2 bases from V and 8 bases from J; bases unmatched to any gene: 13. CDR3 sequence (DNA): TGTGCCAGCAGCTTAAGTCTAGCGGGAAGTTTTTTCCATGAGCAGTTCTTC. It codes for CASSLSLAGSFFHEQFF. The full variable domain, rest sourced from reference TRBV7-9 and TRBJ2-1, is DTGVSQNPRHKITKRGQNVTFRCDPISEHNRLYWYRQTLGQGPEFLTYFQNEAQLEKSRLLSDRFSAERPKGSFSTLEIQRTEQGDSAMYLCASSLSLAGSFFHEQFFGPGTRLTVL.

The chain uses TRBV6-5 and TRBJ2-1, with D perhaps matching TRBD1 (5 bases). The CDR3 has 13 residues. Germline V lookup: CDR1 MNHEY, CDR2 SVGAGI. The V gene lost 5 bases and the J gene lost 7 bases, with 12 bases spanning the gap. This CDR3 is CASSRAGKNEQFF. The CDR3 DNA sequence: TGTGCCAGCAGTCGGGCAGGGAAAAATGAGCAGTTCTTC.

J is TRBJ2-7 and V is TRBV19; 10 positions match TRBD2. CDR3 length: 15 residues. Germline V gene lookup returns CDR1 LNHDA and CDR2 SQIVND (reference sequence). V shed 7 bases and J 4 bases; nucleotides not matched to a gene: 10. CDR3 in amino acids: CASTQRLAGSYEQYF. The CDR3 nucleotides are TGTGCCAGTACCCAGAGACTAGCGGGCTCGTACGAGCAGTACTTC. The variable domain in full, with the rest retrieved from reference TRBV19 and TRBJ2-7, is DGGITQSPKYLFRKEGQNVTLSCEQNLNHDAMYWYRQDPGQGLRLIYYSQIVNDFQKGDIAEGYSVSREKKESFPLTVTSAQKNPTAFYLCASTQRLAGSYEQYFGPGTRLTVT.

This rearrangement joins TRBV19 to TRBJ1-5; 8 nucleotides agree with TRBD1. Germline V gives CDR1 LNHDA, CDR2 SQIVND (reference sequence). The CDR3 is made up of 14 amino acids. J was trimmed by 5 bases and V by 7 bases; bases with no gene match: 7. The CDR3 sequence is CASTLGQGDQPQHF. DNA of the CDR3: TGTGCCAGTACTCTTGGACAGGGAGATCAGCCCCAGCATTTT.

V gene TRBV7-2 combines with J gene TRBJ1-5; TRBD1 aligns across 7 bases. Germline V lookup: CDR1 SGHTA, CDR2 FQGNSA. V was pared by 8 bases and J by 3 bases, with 4 bases of the junction left unmatched. The CDR3 has 13 amino acids. DNA of the CDR3: TGTGCCAGCGGAAGGGGGCCCAATCAGCCCCAGCATTTT. Protein: CASGRGPNQPQHF.

The chain couples TRBV5-8 to TRBJ1-5; D unclear. CDR3 size: 16 residues. Germline V gene data show CDR1 as SGHTS and CDR2 as YDEGEE. V was cut by 0 bases and J by 4 bases, with 14 bases left in between. CDR3 protein: CASSLVRGVGNQPQHF. The CDR3 region has the DNA TGTGCCAGCAGCTTGGTTCGCGGGGTCGGGAATCAGCCCCAGCATTTT.

The chain uses TRBV6-5 and TRBJ2-7; 14 nucleotides line up with TRBD2. The ends lost 4 bases at V and 5 bases at J; junction bases unmatched: 7. Per germline, CDR1 MNHEY and CDR2 SVGAGI. The CDR3 covers 16 residues. CDR3 region: CASSSRTSGRSHEQYF. As DNA, the CDR3 is TGTGCCAGCAGTTCTCGGACTAGCGGGAGGAGTCACGAGCAGTACTTC.

The chain recombines TRBV20-1 with TRBJ2-7; the match to TRBD1 covers 9 bases. CDR1 is DFQATT and CDR2 is SNEGSKA in the germline V gene (reference sequence). This CDR3 is 11 amino acids long. With 6 bases clipped from V and 6 bases from J, the junction kept 3 bases outside the gene matches. The CDR3 coding sequence is TGCAGTGCCGGGACAGGGAGCGAGCAGTACTTC. Residues: CSAGTGSEQYF.

The chain combines TRBV7-3 with TRBJ2-3; maybe TRBD2 (7 bases). CDR3 length equals 13 residues. The germline V gene encodes CDR1 SGHTA and CDR2 FQGTGA. Trimming cost V 5 bases and J 6 bases, with 12 bases left between them. CDR3 nucleotides: TGTGCCAGCAGCAGGGGGGGGCCGGATACGCAGTATTTT. Translating gives CASSRGGPDTQYF.